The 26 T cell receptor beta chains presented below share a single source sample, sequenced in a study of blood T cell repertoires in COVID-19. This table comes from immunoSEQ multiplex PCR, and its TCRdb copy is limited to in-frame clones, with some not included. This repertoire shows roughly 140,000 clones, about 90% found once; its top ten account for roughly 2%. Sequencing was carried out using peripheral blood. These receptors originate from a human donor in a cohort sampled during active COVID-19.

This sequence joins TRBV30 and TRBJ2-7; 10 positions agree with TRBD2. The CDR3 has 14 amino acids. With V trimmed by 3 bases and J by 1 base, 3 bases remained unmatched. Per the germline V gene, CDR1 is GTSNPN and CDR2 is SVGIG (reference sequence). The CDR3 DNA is TGTGCCTGGAGACCGACTAGCGGGTCCTACGAGCAGTACTTC. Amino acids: CAWRPTSGSYEQYF.

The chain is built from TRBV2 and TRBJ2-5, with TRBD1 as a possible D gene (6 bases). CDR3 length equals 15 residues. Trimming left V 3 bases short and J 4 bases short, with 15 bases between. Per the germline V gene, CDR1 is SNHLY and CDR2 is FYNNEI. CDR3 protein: CASSDPPGVRETQYF. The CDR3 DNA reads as TGTGCCAGCAGTGACCCGCCAGGGGTCCGAGAGACCCAGTACTTC.

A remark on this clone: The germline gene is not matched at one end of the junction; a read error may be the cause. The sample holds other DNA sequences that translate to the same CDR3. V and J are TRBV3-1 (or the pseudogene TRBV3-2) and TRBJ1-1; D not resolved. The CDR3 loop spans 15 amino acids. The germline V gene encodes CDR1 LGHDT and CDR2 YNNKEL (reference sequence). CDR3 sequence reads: CASSQDRGFSTEAFF. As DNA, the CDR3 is TGTGCCAGCAGCCAAGATAGAGGGTTTAGCACTGAAGCCTTCTTT.

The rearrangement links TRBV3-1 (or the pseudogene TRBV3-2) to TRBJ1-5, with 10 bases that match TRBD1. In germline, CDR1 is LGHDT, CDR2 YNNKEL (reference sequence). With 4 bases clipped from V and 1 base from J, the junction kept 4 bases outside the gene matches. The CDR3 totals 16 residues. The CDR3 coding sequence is TGTGCCAGCAGCCTGGGGGACAGGGGAAGCAATCAGCCCCAGCATTTT. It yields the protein CASSLGDRGSNQPQHF.

The CDR3 is CASRLAGGPGDTQYF. As DNA, the CDR3 is TGCGCCAGCAGACTAGCGGGGGGGCCTGGAGATACGCAGTATTTT. This chain links TRBV10-2 with TRBJ2-3; TRBD2 matches at 13 bases. The J segment lost 5 bases and the V segment lost 6 bases, leaving 5 bases of the junction unmatched. From germline, CDR1 is WSHSY and CDR2 SAAADI. The CDR3 runs to 15 residues.

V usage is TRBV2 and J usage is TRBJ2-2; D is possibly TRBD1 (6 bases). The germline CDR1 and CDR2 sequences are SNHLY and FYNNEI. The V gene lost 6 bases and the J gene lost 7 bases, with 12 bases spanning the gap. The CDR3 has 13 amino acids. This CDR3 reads CASREQGYGELFF. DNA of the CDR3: TGTGCCAGCAGGGAACAGGGTTACGGGGAGCTGTTTTTT.

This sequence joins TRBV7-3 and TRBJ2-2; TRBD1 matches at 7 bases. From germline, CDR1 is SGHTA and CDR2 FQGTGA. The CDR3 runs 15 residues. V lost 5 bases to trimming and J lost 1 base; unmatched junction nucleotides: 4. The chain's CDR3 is CASSPGTVNTGELFF. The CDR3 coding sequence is TGTGCCAGCAGCCCAGGGACAGTGAACACCGGGGAGCTGTTTTTT.

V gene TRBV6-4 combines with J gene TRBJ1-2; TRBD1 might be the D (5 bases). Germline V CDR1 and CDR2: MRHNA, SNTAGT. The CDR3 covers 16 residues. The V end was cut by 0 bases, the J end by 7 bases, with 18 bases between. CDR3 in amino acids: CASSDSIGGEFSGYTF. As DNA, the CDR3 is TGTGCCAGCAGTGACTCGATTGGGGGGGAGTTCTCTGGCTACACCTTC.

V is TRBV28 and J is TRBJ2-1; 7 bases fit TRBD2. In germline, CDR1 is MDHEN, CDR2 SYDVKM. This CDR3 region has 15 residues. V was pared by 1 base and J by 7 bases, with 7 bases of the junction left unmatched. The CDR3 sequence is CASSLSAGDGNEQFF. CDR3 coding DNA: TGTGCCAGCAGTTTATCTGCGGGGGACGGGAATGAGCAGTTCTTC.

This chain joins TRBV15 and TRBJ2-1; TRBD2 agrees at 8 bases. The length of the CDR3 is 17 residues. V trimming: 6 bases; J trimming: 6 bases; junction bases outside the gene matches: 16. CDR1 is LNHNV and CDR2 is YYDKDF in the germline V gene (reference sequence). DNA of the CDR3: TGTGCCACCAGTAACCATTTCAGCGGGAGACGAGGCAATGAGCAGTTCTTC. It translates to CATSNHFSGRRGNEQFF.

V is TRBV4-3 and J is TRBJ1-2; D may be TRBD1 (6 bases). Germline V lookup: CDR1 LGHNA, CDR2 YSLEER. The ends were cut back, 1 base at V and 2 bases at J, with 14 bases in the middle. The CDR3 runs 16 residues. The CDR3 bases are TGCGCCAGCAGCCAAGGGAGGACAGTGGGAAACTATGGCTACACCTTC. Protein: CASSQGRTVGNYGYTF.

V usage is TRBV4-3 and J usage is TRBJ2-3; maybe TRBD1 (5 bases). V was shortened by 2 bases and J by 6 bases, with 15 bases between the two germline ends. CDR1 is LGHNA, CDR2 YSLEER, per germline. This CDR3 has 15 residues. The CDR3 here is CASSQFFGRVDTQYF. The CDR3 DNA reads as TGCGCCAGCAGCCAATTTTTCGGCAGGGTCGATACGCAGTATTTT.

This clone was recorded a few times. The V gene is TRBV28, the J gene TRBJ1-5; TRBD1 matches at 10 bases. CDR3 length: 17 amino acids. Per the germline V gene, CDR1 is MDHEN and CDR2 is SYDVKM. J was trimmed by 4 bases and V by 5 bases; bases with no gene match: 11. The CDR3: CASSDRGQRSWNQPQHF. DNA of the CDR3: TGTGCCAGCAGTGACAGGGGGCAGCGGTCCTGGAATCAGCCCCAGCATTTT. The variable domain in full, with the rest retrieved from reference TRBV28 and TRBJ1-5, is DVKVTQSSRYLVKRTGEKVFLECVQDMDHENMFWYRQDPGLGLRLIYFSYDVKMKEKGDIPEGYSVSREKKERFSLILESASTNQTSMYLCASSDRGQRSWNQPQHFGDGTRLSIL.

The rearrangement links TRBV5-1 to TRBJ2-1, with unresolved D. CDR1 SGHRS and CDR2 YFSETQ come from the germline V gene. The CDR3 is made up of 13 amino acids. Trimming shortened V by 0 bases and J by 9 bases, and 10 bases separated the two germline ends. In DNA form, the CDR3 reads TGCGCCAGCAGCTTGGTACGGGTTGGTGAGCAGTTCTTC. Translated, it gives CASSLVRVGEQFF.

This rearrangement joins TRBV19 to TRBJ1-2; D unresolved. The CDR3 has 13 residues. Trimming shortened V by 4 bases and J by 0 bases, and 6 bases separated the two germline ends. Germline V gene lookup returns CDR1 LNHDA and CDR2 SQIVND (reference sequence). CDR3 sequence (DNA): TGTGCCAGTAGTAAGGGAGCTAACTATGGCTACACCTTC. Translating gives CASSKGANYGYTF.

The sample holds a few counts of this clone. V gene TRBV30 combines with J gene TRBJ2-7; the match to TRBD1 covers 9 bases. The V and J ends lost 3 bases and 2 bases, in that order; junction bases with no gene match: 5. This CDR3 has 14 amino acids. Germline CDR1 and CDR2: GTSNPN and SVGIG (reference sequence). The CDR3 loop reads CAWRLGQGPYEQYF. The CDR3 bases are TGTGCCTGGAGGTTGGGACAGGGCCCCTACGAGCAGTACTTC.

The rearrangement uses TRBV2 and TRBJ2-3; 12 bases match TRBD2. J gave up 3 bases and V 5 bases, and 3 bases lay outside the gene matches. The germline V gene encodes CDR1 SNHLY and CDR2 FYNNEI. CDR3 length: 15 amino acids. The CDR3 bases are TGTGCCAGCAGTCGGACTAGCGGGGTAACAGATACGCAGTATTTT. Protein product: CASSRTSGVTDTQYF.

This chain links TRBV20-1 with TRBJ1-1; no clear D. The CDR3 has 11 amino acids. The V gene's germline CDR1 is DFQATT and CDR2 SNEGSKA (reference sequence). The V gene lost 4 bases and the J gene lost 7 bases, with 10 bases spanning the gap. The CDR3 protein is CSATPRVEAFF. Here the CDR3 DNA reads TGCAGTGCTACACCTCGGGTTGAAGCTTTCTTT.

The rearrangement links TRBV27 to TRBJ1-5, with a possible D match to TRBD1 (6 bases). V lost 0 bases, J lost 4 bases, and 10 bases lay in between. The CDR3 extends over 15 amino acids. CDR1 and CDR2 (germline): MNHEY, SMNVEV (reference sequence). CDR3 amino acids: CASSLSMGANQPQHF. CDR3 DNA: TGTGCCAGCAGTTTATCGATGGGGGCTAATCAGCCCCAGCATTTT.

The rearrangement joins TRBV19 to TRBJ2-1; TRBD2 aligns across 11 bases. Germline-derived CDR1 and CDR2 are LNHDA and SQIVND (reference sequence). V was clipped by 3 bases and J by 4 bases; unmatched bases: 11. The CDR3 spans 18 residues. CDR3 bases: TGTGCCAGTAGTATTGATGTAGCGGGAGGGAGAACTTACAATGAGCAGTTCTTC. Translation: CASSIDVAGGRTYNEQFF. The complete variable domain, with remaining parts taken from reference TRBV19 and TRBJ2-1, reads DGGITQSPKYLFRKEGQNVTLSCEQNLNHDAMYWYRQDPGQGLRLIYYSQIVNDFQKGDIAEGYSVSREKKESFPLTVTSAQKNPTAFYLCASSIDVAGGRTYNEQFFGPGTRLTVL.

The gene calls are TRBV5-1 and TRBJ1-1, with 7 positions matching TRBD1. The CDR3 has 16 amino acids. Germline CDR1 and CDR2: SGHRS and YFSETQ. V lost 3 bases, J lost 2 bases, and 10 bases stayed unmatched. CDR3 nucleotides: TGCGCCAGCAGCTCCCACCCCGGGACAGTTAACACTGAAGCTTTCTTT. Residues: CASSSHPGTVNTEAFF.

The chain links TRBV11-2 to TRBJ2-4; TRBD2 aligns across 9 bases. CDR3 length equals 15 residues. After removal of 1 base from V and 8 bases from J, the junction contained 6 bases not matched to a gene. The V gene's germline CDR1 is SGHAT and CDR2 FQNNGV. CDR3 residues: CASSLGVAGVDIQYF. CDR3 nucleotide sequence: TGTGCCAGCAGCTTAGGGGTAGCGGGAGTGGACATTCAGTACTTC.

CDR3 protein: CASSGDSYGYTF. CDR3 DNA: TGTGCCAGCAGCGGGGACTCTTATGGCTACACCTTC. The gene calls are TRBV3-1 (or the pseudogene TRBV3-2) and TRBJ1-2; possibly TRBD1 for D (5 bases). The germline CDR1 and CDR2 sequences are LGHDT and YNNKEL (reference sequence). The CDR3 has 12 residues. V was trimmed by 5 bases and J by 5 bases, leaving 9 bases between them.

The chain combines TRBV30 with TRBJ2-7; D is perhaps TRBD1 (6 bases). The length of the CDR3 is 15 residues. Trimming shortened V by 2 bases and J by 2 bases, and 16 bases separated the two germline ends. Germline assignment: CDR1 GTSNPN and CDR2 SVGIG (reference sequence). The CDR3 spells CAWSTGQPTAYEQYF. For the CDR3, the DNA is TGTGCCTGGAGTACAGGACAGCCAACGGCCTACGAGCAGTACTTC.

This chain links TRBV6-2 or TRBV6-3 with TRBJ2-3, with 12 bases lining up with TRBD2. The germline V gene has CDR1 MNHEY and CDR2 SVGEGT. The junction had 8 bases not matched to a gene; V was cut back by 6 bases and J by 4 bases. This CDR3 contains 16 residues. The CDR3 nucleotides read TGTGCCAGCAGGCCTCTAGCGGGGGGGCCCCCAGATACGCAGTATTTT. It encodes CASRPLAGGPPDTQYF.

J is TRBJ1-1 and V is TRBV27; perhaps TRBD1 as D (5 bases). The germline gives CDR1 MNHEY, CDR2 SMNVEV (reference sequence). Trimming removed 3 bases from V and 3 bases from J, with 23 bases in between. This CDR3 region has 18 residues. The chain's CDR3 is CASSLVPGGREGYTEAFF. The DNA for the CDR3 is TGTGCCAGCAGTTTGGTTCCGGGGGGGAGGGAAGGGTACACTGAAGCTTTCTTT.